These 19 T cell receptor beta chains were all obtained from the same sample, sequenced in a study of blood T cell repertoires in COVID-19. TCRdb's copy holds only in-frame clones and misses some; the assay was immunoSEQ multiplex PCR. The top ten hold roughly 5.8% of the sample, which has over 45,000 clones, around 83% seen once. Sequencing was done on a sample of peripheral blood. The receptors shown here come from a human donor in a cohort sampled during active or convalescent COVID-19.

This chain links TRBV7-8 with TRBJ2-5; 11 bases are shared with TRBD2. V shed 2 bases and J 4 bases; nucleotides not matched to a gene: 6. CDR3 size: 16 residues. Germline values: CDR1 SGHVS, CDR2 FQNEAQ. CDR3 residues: CASSLRGTSGTETQYF. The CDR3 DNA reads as TGTGCCAGCAGCTTACGAGGGACTAGCGGAACAGAGACCCAGTACTTC.

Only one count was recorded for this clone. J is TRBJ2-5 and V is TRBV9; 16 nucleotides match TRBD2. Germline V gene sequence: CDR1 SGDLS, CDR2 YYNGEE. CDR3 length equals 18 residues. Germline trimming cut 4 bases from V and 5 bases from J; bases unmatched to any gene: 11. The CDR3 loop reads CASSPGLAGGRGRETQYF. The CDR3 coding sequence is TGTGCCAGCAGCCCGGGACTAGCGGGGGGGAGAGGGAGGGAGACCCAGTACTTC.

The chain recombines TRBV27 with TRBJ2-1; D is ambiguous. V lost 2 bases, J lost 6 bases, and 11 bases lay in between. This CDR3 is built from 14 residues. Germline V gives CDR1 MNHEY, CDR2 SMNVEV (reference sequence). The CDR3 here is CASSLQWLSNEQFF. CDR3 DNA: TGTGCCAGCAGTTTACAGTGGCTCTCCAATGAGCAGTTCTTC.

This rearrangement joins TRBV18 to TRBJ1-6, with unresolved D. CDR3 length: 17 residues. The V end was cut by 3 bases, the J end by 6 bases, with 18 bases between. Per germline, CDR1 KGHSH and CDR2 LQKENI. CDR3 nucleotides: TGTGCCAGCTCACCCATGACCGAATTGGGCCTTAATTCACCCCTCCACTTT. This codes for CASSPMTELGLNSPLHF.

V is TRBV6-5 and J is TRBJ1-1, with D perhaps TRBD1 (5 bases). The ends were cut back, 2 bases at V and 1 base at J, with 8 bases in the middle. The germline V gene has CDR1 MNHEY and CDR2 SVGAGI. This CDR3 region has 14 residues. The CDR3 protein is CASSYQGGNTEAFF. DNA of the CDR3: TGTGCCAGCAGTTACCAGGGTGGGAACACTGAAGCTTTCTTT.

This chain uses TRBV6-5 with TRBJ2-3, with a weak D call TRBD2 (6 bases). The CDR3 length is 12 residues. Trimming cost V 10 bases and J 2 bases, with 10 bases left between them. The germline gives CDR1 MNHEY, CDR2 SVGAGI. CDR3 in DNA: TGTGCCACCCGCGGGGACACAGATACGCAGTATTTT. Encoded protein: CATRGDTDTQYF.

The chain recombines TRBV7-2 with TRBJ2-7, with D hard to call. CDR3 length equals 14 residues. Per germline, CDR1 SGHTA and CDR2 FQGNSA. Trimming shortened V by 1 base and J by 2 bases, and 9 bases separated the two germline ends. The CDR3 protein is CASSLGYRPYEQYF. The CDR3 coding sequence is TGTGCCAGCAGCTTAGGTTACAGACCCTACGAGCAGTACTTC.

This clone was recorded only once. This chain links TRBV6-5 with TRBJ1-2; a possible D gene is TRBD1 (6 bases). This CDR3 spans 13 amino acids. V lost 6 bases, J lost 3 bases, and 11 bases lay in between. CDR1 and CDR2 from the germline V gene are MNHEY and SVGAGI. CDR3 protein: CASRHREYYGYTF. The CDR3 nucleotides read TGTGCCAGCAGGCACAGGGAGTACTATGGCTACACCTTC.

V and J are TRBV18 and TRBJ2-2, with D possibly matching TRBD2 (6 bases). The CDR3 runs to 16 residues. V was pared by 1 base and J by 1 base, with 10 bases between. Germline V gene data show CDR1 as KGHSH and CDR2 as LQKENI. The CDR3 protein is CASSPLVRGNTGELFF. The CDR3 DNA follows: TGTGCCAGCTCACCACTGGTGCGGGGGAACACCGGGGAGCTGTTTTTT.

CDR3 residues: CASSAGRTEAFF. The CDR3 bases are TGTGCCAGCAGCGCAGGGCGCACTGAAGCTTTCTTT. The gene calls are TRBV2 and TRBJ1-1, with D maybe TRBD1 (5 bases). Per germline, CDR1 SNHLY and CDR2 FYNNEI. The germline V and J ends were trimmed by 6 bases and 4 bases, with 9 bases remaining between them. The CDR3 contains 12 residues.

CDR3 nucleotides: TGTGCCAGCAGTTACTCAGCCGAGGTCTCTGGAAACACCATATATTTT. This sequence encodes CASSYSAEVSGNTIYF. The chain recombines TRBV6-5 with TRBJ1-3; D unclear. CDR3 length: 16 amino acids. The germline V gene encodes CDR1 MNHEY and CDR2 SVGAGI. Trimming cost V 0 bases and J 0 bases, with 9 bases left between them.

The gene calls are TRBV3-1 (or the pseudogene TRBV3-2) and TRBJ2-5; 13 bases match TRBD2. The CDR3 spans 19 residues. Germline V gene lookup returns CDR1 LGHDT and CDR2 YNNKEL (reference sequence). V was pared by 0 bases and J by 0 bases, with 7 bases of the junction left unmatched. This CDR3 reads CASSQEFGLAGEDQETQYF. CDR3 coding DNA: TGTGCCAGCAGCCAAGAGTTCGGACTAGCGGGGGAGGACCAAGAGACCCAGTACTTC.

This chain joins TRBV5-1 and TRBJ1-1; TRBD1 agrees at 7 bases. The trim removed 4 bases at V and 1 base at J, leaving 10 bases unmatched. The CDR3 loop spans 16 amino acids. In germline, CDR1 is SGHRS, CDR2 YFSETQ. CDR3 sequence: CASSETTGVPNTEAFF. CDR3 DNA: TGCGCCAGCAGCGAAACCACAGGGGTACCGAACACTGAAGCTTTCTTT.

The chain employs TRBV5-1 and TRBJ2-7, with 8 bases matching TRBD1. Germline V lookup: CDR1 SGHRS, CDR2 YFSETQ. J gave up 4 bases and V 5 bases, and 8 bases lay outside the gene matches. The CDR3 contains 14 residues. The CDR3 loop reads CASRADRGRYEQYF. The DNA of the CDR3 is TGCGCCAGCAGGGCAGACAGGGGCAGGTACGAGCAGTACTTC.

CDR3 nucleotide sequence: TGTGCCAGCAGCCAAGGGAATGCAGGGCTAAATTCACCCCTCCACTTT. Encoded protein: CASSQGNAGLNSPLHF. The genes are TRBV3-1 (or the pseudogene TRBV3-2) and TRBJ1-6; tentatively, D is TRBD1 (5 bases). V was clipped by 1 base and J by 7 bases, with 14 bases between them. This CDR3 has 16 residues. Germline CDR1 and CDR2: LGHDT and YNNKEL (reference sequence).

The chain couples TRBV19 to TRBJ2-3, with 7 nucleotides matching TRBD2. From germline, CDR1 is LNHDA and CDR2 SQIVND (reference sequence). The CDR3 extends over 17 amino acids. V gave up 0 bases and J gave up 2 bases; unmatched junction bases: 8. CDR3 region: CASSIEPTAGLTDTQYF. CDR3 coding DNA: TGTGCCAGTAGTATAGAGCCAACAGCGGGGCTCACAGATACGCAGTATTTT.

This CDR3 is CASSTSTVSYEQYF. The CDR3 DNA sequence: TGTGCCAGCTCAACGTCCACAGTTTCCTACGAGCAGTACTTC. V usage is TRBV18 and J usage is TRBJ2-7; no firm D call. V was cut by 5 bases and J by 1 base, with 12 bases left in between. The CDR3 runs to 14 residues. Looked up from germline, CDR1 is KGHSH and CDR2 is LQKENI.

DNA for the CDR3: TGTGCCAGCGACACAGACGGGAAGTCTGGAAACACCATATATTTT. It specifies CASDTDGKSGNTIYF. The gene calls are TRBV19 and TRBJ1-3; unclear D gene. The germline V gene has CDR1 LNHDA and CDR2 SQIVND (reference sequence). The CDR3 length is 15 residues. Trimming removed 9 bases at V and 1 base at J, with 16 bases between.

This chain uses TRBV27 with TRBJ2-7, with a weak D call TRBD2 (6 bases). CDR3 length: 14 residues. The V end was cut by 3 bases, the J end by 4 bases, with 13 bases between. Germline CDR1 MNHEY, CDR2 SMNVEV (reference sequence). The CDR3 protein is CASSFGRGGYEQYF. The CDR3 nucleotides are TGTGCCAGCAGTTTTGGTAGGGGAGGATACGAGCAGTACTTC.